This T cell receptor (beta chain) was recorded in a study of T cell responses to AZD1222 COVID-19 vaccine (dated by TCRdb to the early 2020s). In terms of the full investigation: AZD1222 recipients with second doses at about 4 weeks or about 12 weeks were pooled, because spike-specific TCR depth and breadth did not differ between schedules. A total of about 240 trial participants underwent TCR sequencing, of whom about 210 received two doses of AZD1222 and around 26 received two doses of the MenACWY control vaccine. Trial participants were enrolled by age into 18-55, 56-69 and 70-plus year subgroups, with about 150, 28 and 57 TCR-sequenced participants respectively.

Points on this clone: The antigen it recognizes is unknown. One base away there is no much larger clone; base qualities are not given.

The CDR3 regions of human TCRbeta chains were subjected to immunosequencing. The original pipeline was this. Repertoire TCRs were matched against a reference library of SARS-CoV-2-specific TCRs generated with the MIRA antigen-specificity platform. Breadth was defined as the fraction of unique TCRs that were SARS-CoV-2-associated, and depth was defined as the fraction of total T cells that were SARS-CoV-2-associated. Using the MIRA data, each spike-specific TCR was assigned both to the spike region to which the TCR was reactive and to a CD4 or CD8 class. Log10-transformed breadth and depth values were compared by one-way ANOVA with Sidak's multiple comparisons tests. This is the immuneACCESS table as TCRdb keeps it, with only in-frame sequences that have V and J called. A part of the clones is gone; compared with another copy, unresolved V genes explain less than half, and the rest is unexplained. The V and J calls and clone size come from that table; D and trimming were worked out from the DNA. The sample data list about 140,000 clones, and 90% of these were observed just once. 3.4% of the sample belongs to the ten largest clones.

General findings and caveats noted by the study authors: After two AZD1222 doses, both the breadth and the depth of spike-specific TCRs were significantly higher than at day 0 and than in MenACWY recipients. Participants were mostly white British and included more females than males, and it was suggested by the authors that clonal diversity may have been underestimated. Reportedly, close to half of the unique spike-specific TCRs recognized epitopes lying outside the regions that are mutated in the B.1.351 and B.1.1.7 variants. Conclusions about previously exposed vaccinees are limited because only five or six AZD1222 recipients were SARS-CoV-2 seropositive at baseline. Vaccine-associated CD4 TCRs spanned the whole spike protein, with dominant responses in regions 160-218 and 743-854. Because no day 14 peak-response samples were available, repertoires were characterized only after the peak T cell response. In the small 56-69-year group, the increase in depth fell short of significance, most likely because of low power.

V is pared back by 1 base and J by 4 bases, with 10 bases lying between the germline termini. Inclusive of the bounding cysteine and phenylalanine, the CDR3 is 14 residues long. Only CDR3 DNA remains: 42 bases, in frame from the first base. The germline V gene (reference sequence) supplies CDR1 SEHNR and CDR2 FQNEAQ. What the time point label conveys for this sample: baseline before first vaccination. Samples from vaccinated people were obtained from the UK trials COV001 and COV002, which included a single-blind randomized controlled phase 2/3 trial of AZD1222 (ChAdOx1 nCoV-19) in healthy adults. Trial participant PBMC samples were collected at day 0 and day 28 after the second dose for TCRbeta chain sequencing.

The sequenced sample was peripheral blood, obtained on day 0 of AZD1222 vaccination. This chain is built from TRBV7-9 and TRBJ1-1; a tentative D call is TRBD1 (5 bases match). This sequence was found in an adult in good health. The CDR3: CASSLDIGVTEAFF. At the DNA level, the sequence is TGTGCCAGCAGCTTAGACATAGGGGTCACTGAAGCTTTCTTT.